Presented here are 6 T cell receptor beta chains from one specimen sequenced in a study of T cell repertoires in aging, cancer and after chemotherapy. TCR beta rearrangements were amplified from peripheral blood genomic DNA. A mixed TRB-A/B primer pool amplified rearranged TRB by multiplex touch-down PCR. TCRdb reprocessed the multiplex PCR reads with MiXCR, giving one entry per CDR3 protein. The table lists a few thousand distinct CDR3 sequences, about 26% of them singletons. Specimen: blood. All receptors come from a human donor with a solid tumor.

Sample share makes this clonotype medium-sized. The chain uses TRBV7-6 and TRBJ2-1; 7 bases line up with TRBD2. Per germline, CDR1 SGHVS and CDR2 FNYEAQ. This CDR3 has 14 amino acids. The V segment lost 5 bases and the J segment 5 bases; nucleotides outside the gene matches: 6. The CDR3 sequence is CASSNGAGDNEQFF. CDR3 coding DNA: TGTGCCAGCAGCAACGGGGCGGGGGACAATGAGCAGTTCTTC.

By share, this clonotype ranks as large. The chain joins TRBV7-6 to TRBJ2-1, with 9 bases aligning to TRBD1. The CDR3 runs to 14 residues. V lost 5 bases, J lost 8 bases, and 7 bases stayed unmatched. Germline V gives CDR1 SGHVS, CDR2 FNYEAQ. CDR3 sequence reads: CASSTGQGSHEQFF. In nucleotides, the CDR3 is TGTGCCAGCAGCACGGGACAGGGAAGCCATGAGCAGTTCTTC.

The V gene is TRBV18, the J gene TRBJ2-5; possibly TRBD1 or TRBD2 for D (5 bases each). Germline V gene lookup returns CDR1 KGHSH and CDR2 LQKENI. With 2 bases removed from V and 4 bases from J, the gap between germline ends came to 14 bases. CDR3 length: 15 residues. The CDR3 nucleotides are TGTGCCAGCTCACCAACTGGGACGAGAGGAGAGACCCAGTACTTC. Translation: CASSPTGTRGETQYF.

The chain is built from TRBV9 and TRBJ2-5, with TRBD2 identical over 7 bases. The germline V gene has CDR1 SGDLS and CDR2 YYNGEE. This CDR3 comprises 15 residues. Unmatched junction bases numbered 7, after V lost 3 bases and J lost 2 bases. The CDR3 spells CASSESGTTQETQYF. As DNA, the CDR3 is TGTGCCAGCAGCGAAAGCGGGACGACACAAGAGACCCAGTACTTC.

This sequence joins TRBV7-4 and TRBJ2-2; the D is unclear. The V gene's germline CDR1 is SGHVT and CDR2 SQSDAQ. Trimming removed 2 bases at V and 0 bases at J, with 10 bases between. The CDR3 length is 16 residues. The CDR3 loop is CASSLTGTANTGELFF. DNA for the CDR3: TGTGCCAGCAGCTTAACCGGCACAGCGAACACCGGGGAGCTGTTTTTT.

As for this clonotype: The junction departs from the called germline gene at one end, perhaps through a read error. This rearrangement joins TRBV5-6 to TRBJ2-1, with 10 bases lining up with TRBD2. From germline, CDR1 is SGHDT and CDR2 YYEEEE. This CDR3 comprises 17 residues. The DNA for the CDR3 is TGCGCCAGCAGCTTGTTCGGACTAGCGGAGCCCTACAATGAGCAGTTCTTC. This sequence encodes CASSLFGLAEPYNEQFF.